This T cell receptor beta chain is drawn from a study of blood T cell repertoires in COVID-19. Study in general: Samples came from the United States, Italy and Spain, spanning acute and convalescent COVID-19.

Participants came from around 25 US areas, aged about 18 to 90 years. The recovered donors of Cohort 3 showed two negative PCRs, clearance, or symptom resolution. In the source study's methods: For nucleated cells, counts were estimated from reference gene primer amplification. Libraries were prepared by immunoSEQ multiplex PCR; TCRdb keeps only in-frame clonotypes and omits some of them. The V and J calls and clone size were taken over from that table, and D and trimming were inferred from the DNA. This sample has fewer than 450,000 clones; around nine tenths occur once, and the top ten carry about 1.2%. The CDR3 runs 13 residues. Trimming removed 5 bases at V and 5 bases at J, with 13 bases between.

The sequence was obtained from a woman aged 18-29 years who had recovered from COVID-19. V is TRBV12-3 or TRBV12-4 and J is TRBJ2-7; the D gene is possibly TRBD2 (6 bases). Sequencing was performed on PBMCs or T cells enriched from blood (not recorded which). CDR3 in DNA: TGTGCCAGCAGTGCGGGACCTCGGGACGAGCAGTACTTC. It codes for CASSAGPRDEQYF.